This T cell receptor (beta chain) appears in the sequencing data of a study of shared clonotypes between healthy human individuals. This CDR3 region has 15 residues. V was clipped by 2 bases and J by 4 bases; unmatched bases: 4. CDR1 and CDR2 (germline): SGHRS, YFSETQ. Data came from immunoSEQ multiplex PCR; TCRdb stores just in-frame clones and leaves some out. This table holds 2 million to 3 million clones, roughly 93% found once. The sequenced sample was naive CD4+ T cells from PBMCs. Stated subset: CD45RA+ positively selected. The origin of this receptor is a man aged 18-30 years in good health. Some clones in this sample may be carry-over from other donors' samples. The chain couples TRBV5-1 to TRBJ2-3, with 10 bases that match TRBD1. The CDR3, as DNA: TGCGCCAGCAGCTTTACCGGGACAGGGGCAGATACGCAGTATTTT. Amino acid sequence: CASSFTGTGADTQYF.